The 5 T cell receptor beta chains below come from one sample, sequenced in a study of cytomegalovirus exposure and HLA in healthy donors. Researchers ran the PCR with 60 Vbeta and 13 Jbeta primers. Only in-frame clones appear in the TCRdb table, and some are missing; sequencing was by immunoSEQ multiplex PCR. In the table there are roughly 150,000 clones, around two thirds of which are singletons. Sequenced material: PBMCs. These receptor sequences come from a woman between 18 and 29 years old in good health and CMV-seronegative.

This clone was picked up one time. A junction boundary mismatches the germline segment, possibly from a read error. Here the CDR3 DNA reads TGTGCCAGCAGCTTAGCTTTAAATCAGGACAGCTATTTC. Translation: CASSLALNQDSYF. V is TRBV7-9 and J is TRBJ1-2, with a possible D match to TRBD1 (6 bases). This CDR3 spans 13 amino acids. Germline CDR1 is SEHNR and CDR2 is FQNEAQ (reference sequence).

This clone came up once. This chain connects TRBV10-3 to TRBJ2-3; 13 bases align to TRBD2. Looked up from germline, CDR1 is ENHRY and CDR2 is SYGVKD. The CDR3 has 17 amino acids. The J segment lost 5 bases and the V segment lost 8 bases, leaving 13 bases of the junction unmatched. The CDR3 coding sequence is TGTGCCATCGGCGTGCCCCGCGGACTAGCGGGAGAAGATACGCAGTATTTT. Protein product: CAIGVPRGLAGEDTQYF.

V usage is TRBV4-3 and J usage is TRBJ1-5, with D uncertain. Germline CDR1 and CDR2: LGHNA and YSLEER. The length of the CDR3 is 16 residues. The germline V and J ends were trimmed by 5 bases and 4 bases, with 18 bases remaining between them. CDR3 sequence: CASSSYDRGRNQPQHF. Here the CDR3 DNA reads TGCGCCAGCAGCTCTTACGACCGGGGTAGAAATCAGCCCCAGCATTTT.

This clone was observed a single time. J is TRBJ2-1 and V is TRBV5-8; possible D gene TRBD1, 5 bases. CDR3 size: 12 residues. CDR1 and CDR2 from the germline V gene are SGHTS and YDEGEE. Deletions cut 4 bases from V and 11 bases from J, with 13 bases between. CDR3 sequence reads: CASSHPGSQQFF. The CDR3 DNA reads as TGTGCCAGCAGCCACCCAGGGTCGCAGCAGTTCTTC. Complete variable domain (other parts from reference TRBV5-8 and TRBJ2-1): EAGVTQSPTHLIKTRGQQATLRCSPISGHTSVYWYQQALGLGLQFLLWYDEGEERNRGNFPPRFSGRQFPNYSSELNVNALELEDSALYLCASSHPGSQQFFGPGTRLTVL.

The V and J genes are TRBV4-3 and TRBJ1-1; 9 bases are a match to TRBD1. The trim removed 1 base at V and 10 bases at J, leaving 10 bases unmatched. Germline lookup yields CDR1 LGHNA and CDR2 YSLEER. This CDR3 is built from 15 residues. The CDR3 region has the DNA TGCGCCAGCAGCCAAGCCCGCGGGACAGGGTACCGAGCTTTCTTT. As protein: CASSQARGTGYRAFF.